This T cell receptor beta chain came from a study of blood T cell repertoires in COVID-19. Across the whole study: COVID-19 samples from acute and convalescent phases originated in the United States, Italy and Spain. Nucleic acid was either cDNA or gDNA, and it came from T cells, B-cell-depleted T cells, or PBMCs.

The CDR3 has 16 residues. V was clipped by 0 bases and J by 1 base; unmatched bases: 2. CDR1 is SGDLS, CDR2 YYNGEE, per germline. In the authors' workflow: Amplification from reference gene primers served as the basis for estimated nucleated cell counts. Sequencing was performed with immunoSEQ multiplex PCR; in TCRdb, only in-frame clones are kept and a portion is missing. D and trimming were read from the DNA, whereas the V and J calls and clone size are those reported in that table. The table includes about 240,000 clones, 84% detected once. This clonotype was sampled from a man in his fifties or sixties with acute or convalescent COVID-19. The sample comprised peripheral blood. This chain connects TRBV9 to TRBJ2-2; 8 bases fit TRBD1. The CDR3 coding sequence is TGTGCCAGCAGCGTAGCCGGGACAGGGAACACCGGGGAGCTGTTTTTT. Translation gives CASSVAGTGNTGELFF.